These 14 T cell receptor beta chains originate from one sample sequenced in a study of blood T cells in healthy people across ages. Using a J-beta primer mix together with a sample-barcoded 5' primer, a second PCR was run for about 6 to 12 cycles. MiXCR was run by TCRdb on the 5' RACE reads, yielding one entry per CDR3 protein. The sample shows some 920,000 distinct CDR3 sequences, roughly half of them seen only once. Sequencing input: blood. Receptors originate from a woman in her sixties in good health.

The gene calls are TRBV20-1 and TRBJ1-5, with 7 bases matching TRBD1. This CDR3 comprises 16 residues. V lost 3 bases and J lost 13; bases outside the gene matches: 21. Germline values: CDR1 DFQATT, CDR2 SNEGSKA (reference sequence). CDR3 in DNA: TGCAGTGCTAGGACTACATACGGGACAGACATTATAGCGCAGCATTTT. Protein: CSARTTYGTDIIAQHF.

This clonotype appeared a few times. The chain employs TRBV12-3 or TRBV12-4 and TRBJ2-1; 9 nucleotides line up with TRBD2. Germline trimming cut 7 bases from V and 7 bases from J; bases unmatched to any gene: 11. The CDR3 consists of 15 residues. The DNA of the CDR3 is TGTGCCAGCACCATATCTGGGCTAGCGGGAAATGAGCAGTTCTTC. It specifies CASTISGLAGNEQFF.

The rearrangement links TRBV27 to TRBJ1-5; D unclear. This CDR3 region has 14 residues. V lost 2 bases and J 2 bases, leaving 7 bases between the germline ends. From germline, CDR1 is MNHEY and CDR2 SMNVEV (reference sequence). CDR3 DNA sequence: TGTGCCAGCAGTTTAGCGTGGGGCAATCAGCCCCAGCATTTT. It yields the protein CASSLAWGNQPQHF.

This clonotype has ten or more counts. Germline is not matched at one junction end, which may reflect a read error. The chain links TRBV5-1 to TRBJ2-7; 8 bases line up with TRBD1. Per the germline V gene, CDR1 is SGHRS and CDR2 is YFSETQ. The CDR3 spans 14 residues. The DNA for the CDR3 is TGTGCCAGCAGTTATGGACAGGGAGGCTACGAGCAGTACTTC. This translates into CASSYGQGGYEQYF.

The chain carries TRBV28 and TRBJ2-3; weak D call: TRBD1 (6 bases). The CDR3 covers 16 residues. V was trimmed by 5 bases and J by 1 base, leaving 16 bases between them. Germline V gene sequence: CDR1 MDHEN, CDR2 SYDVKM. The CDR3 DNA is TGTGCCAGCAGTGGCCCATACAGGGTCGGCACAGATACGCAGTATTTT. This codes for CASSGPYRVGTDTQYF.

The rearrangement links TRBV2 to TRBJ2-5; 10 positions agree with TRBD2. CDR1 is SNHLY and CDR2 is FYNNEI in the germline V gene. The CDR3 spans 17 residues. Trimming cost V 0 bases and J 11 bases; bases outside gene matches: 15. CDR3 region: CASSEALEREGRNEQYF. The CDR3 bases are TGTGCCAGCAGTGAAGCGCTGGAGCGGGAGGGCCGCAATGAGCAGTACTTC.

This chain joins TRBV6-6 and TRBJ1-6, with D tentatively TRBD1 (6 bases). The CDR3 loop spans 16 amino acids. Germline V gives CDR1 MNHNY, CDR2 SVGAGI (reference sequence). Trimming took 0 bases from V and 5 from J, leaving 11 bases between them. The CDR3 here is CASSYSSGVDNSPLHF. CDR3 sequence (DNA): TGTGCCAGCAGTTACTCATCAGGGGTGGATAATTCACCCCTCCACTTT.

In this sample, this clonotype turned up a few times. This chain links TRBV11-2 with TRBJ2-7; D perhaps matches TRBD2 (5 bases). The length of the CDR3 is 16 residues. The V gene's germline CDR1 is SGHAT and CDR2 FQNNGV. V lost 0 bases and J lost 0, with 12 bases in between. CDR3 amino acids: CASSLDRTQPSYEQYF. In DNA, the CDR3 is TGTGCCAGCAGCTTAGATCGGACTCAACCCTCCTACGAGCAGTACTTC.

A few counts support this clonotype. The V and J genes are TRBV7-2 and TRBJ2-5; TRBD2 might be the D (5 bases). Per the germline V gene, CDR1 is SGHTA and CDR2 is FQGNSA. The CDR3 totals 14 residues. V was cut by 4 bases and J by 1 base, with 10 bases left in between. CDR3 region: CASSSGRGQETQYF. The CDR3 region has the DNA TGTGCCAGCAGCTCAGGACGGGGCCAAGAGACCCAGTACTTC. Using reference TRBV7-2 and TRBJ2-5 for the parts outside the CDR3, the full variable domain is GAGVSQSPSNKVTEKGKDVELRCDPISGHTALYWYRQSLGQGLEFLIYFQGNSAPDKSGLPSDRFSAERTGGSVSTLTIQRTQQEDSAVYLCASSSGRGQETQYFGPGTRLLVL.

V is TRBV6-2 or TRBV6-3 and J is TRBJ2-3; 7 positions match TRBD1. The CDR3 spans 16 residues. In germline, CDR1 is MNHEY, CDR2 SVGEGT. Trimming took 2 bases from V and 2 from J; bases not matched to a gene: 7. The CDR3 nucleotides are TGTGCCAGCAGTTACCCCAGGGGGAGTTACACAGATACGCAGTATTTT. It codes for CASSYPRGSYTDTQYF.

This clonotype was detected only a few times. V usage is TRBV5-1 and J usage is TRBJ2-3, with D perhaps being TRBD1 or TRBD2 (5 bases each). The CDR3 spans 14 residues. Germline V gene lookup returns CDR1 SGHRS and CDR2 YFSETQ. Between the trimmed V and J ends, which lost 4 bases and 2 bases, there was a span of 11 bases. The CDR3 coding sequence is TGCGCCAGCAGCCCGGGACCCTACACAGATACGCAGTATTTT. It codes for CASSPGPYTDTQYF.

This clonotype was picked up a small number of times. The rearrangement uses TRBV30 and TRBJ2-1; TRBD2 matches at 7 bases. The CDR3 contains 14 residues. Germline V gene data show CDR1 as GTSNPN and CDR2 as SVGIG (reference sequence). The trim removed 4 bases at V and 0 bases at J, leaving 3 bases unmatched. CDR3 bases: TGTGCCTGGATGGGCGGGAGCTCCTACAATGAGCAGTTCTTC. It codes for CAWMGGSSYNEQFF.

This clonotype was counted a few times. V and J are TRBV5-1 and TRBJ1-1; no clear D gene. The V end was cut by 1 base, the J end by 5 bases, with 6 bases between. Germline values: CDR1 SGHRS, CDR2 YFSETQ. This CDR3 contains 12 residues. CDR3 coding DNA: TGCGCCAGCAGCTTGTACGGTACTGAAGCTTTCTTT. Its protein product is CASSLYGTEAFF. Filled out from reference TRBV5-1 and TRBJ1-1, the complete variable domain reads KAGVTQTPRYLIKTRGQQVTLSCSPISGHRSVSWYQQTPGQGLQFLFEYFSETQRNKGNFPGRFSGRQFSNSRSEMNVSTLELGDSALYLCASSLYGTEAFFGQGTRLTVV.

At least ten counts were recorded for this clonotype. The CDR3 spells CSVETSGRDTQYF. The CDR3 nucleotides read TGCAGCGTTGAGACTAGCGGGAGAGATACGCAGTATTTT. The chain joins TRBV29-1 to TRBJ2-3, with 12 nucleotides matching TRBD2. The ends lost 3 bases at V and 5 bases at J; junction bases unmatched: 0. The CDR3 is 13 amino acids. Germline V CDR1 and CDR2: SQVTM, ANQGSEA.